Sequencing of this T cell receptor (beta chain) was carried out in a study of early stage breast cancer tumors. Overall study: Most invasive tumors, about 70% of the 16, were ER+/PR+/HER2-. Average read coverage per sample was roughly 9.7-fold.

The CDR3 runs 19 residues. The germline V gene encodes CDR1 MGHRA and CDR2 YSYEKL. J lost 0 bases, V lost 4 bases, and 7 bases had no gene match. Study results and caveats: Comparing each tissue with blood distinguished tumor from normal in about 90% of the 16 patients.

As to this clone: Its antigen is unknown.

TCRdb's table, derived via immunoSEQ multiplex PCR, lists solely in-frame clones and lacks some. In the table there are about 58,000 clones, 70% to 80% of which are singletons. This chain links TRBV4-1 with TRBJ2-2; 14 positions match TRBD2. The sample comprised blood. The clonotype originates from a person aged 30-39 years with breast cancer. Here the CDR3 reads CASSLSGLAGGPNTGELFF. For the CDR3, the DNA is TGCGCCAGCAGCCTTTCCGGACTAGCGGGAGGACCGAACACCGGGGAGCTGTTTTTT.